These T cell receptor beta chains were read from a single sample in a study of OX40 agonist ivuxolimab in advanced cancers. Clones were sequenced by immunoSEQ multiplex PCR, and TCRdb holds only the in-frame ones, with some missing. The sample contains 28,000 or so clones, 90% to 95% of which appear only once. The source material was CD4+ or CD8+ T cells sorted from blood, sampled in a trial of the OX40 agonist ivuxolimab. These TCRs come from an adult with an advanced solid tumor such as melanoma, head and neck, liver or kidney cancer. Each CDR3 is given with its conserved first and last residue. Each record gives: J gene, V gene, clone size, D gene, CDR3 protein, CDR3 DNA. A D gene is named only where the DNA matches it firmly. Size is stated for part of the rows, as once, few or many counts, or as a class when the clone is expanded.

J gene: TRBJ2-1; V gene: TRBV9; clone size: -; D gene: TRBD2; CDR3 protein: CASSVEVAGGREQFF; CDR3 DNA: TGTGCCAGCAGCGTAGAAGTAGCGGGGGGTCGTGAGCAGTTCTTC
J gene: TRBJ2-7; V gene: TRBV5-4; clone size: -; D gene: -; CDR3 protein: CASSFTGGLRVDEQYF; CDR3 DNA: TGTGCCAGCAGCTTTACGGGCGGACTCCGGGTTGACGAGCAGTACTTC
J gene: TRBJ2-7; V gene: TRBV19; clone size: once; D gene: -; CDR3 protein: CARYKAPYEQYF; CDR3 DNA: TGTGCCAGGTACAAGGCCCCCTACGAGCAGTACTTC
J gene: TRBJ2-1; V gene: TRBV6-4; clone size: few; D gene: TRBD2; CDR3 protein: CASSARLAGPNEQFF; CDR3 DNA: TGTGCCAGCAGTGCCCGACTAGCGGGTCCCAATGAGCAGTTCTTC
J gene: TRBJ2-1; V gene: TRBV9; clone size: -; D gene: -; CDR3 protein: CASSGSGLYNEQFF; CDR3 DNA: TGTGCCAGCAGCGGAAGCGGGCTCTACAATGAGCAGTTCTTC
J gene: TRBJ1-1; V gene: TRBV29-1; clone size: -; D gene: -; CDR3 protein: CSVVLNGRF; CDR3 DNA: TGCAGCGTTGTATTGAATGGCCGCTTT
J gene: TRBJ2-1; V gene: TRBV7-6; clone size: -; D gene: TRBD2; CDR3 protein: CASSIGTSVEQFF; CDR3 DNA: TGTGCCAGCAGCATCGGGACTAGCGTCGAGCAGTTCTTC
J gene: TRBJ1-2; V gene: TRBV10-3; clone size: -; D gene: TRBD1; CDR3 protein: CATAGTGGADYGYTF; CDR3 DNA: TGTGCCACAGCGGGTACAGGGGGCGCGGACTATGGCTACACCTTC
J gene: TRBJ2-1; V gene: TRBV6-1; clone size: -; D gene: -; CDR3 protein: CAIMGIGNEQFF; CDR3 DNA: TGTGCCATAATGGGTATCGGGAATGAGCAGTTCTTC
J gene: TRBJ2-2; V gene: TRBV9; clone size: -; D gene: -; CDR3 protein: CASSPQGLGTGELFF; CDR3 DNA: TGTGCCAGCAGCCCGCAGGGGCTCGGCACCGGGGAGCTGTTTTTT
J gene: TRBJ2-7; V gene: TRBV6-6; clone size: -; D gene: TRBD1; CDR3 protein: CASSYLLGQAYEQYF; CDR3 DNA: TGTGCCAGCAGTTACTTGCTTGGACAGGCCTACGAGCAGTACTTC
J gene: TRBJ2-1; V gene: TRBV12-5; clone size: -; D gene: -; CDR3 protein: CASGLVYEQFF; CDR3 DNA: TGTGCTAGTGGTTTGGTCTATGAGCAGTTCTTC
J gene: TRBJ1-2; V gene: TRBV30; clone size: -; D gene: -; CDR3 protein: CAWEAGGQRSGYTF; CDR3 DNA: TGTGCCTGGGAAGCGGGTGGACAAAGGAGTGGCTACACCTTC
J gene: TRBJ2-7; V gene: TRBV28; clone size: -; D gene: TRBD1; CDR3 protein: CASSSPGQGAEQYF; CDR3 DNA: TGTGCCAGCAGCTCTCCGGGACAGGGGGCTGAGCAGTACTTC